Presented here are 18 T cell receptor beta chains from one specimen sequenced in a study of early T cells in non-severe SARS-CoV-2 infection. TCRdb itself ran the 5' RACE reads through MiXCR, one entry per CDR3 protein. Of 75,000 to 80,000 distinct CDR3 sequences listed, 11% are singletons. The sample was whole blood, taken at baseline. The receptors shown here come from an adult who was a healthcare worker with PCR-confirmed SARS-CoV-2 infection or an uninfected control (not recorded which).

The chain is built from TRBV14 and TRBJ2-3; the D call may be TRBD1 or TRBD2 (6 bases each). CDR3 length: 15 residues. In germline, CDR1 is SGHDN, CDR2 FVKESK. V lost 5 bases and J lost 4, with 16 bases in between. CDR3: CASSFVTGAADTQYF. The CDR3 region has the DNA TGTGCCAGCAGCTTTGTAACGGGGGCAGCAGATACGCAGTATTTT.

This rearrangement joins TRBV2 to TRBJ1-1; D unclear. V was trimmed by 4 bases and J by 0 bases, leaving 9 bases between them. The CDR3 is made up of 14 amino acids. Germline V lookup: CDR1 SNHLY, CDR2 FYNNEI. CDR3 DNA: TGTGCCAGCAGTGCCCAGCAACTGAACACTGAAGCTTTCTTT. It yields the protein CASSAQQLNTEAFF.

In its sample, this clonotype was seen a few times. The J gene is TRBJ2-7, the V gene TRBV5-4, with a tentative D call TRBD1 (5 bases). Germline V gives CDR1 SGHNT, CDR2 YYREEE (reference sequence). The V gene lost 0 bases and the J gene lost 5 bases, with 9 bases spanning the gap. This CDR3 is 13 amino acids long. CDR3 in amino acids: CASSLAGNDEQYF. The DNA of the CDR3 is TGTGCCAGCAGCTTGGCAGGGAACGACGAGCAGTACTTC.

This chain links TRBV2 with TRBJ2-7, with TRBD1 matching over 9 bases. The CDR3 spans 15 residues. Germline CDR1 and CDR2: SNHLY and FYNNEI. V lost 5 bases and J lost 5; bases outside the gene matches: 10. CDR3 in amino acids: CASSLDRGIFDEQYF. The DNA of the CDR3 is TGTGCCAGCAGTTTAGACAGGGGGATTTTCGACGAGCAGTACTTC. The full variable domain, completed using reference TRBV2 and TRBJ2-7, is EPEVTQTPSHQVTQMGQEVILRCVPISNHLYFYWYRQILGQKVEFLVSFYNNEISEKSEIFDDQFSVERPDGSNFTLKIRSTKLEDSAMYFCASSLDRGIFDEQYFGPGTRLTVT.

This clonotype showed up many times. The chain links TRBV20-1 to TRBJ1-1; D may be TRBD1 (6 bases). CDR3 length: 12 residues. Trimming removed 3 bases from V and 4 bases from J, with 9 bases in between. Germline CDR1 and CDR2: DFQATT and SNEGSKA (reference sequence). The CDR3 bases are TGCAGTGCTAGTAAAGGGGGCACTGAAGCTTTCTTT. The encoded protein is CSASKGGTEAFF.

This clonotype was seen repeatedly, ten times or more. The chain links TRBV25-1 to TRBJ2-5; a weak D match, TRBD2 (5 bases). CDR1 and CDR2 (germline): MGHDK, SYGVNS. Trimming shortened V by 2 bases and J by 4 bases, and 11 bases separated the two germline ends. This CDR3 is built from 14 residues. The CDR3 DNA reads as TGTGCCAGCAGTGAAGCGGAGGTCCGAGAGACCCAGTACTTC. Its protein product is CASSEAEVRETQYF.

The chain employs TRBV29-1 and TRBJ2-5; TRBD1 or TRBD2 may be the D gene (6 bases each). The V and J ends lost 0 bases and 5 bases respectively, with 19 bases between them. Germline-derived CDR1 and CDR2 are SQVTM and ANQGSEA. This CDR3 is 16 amino acids long. CDR3 in amino acids: CSVEDPSGARMETQYF. CDR3 in DNA: TGCAGCGTTGAAGACCCCTCGGGGGCACGTATGGAGACCCAGTACTTC.

At least ten counts were recorded for this clonotype. The chain combines TRBV6-6 with TRBJ2-1, with D perhaps matching TRBD2 (5 bases). Trimming pared 0 bases from V and 8 bases from J, leaving 20 bases between. This CDR3 comprises 17 residues. Germline CDR1 is MNHNY and CDR2 is SVGAGI (reference sequence). The CDR3 bases are TGTGCCAGCAGTTACTCGAATAGGGTGACGGGGAGTTATGAGCAGTTCTTC. Translating gives CASSYSNRVTGSYEQFF.

V and J are TRBV15 and TRBJ1-5, with D unresolved. The CDR3 consists of 15 residues. The germline V gene encodes CDR1 LNHNV and CDR2 YYDKDF (reference sequence). Trimming shortened V by 0 bases and J by 7 bases, and 13 bases separated the two germline ends. The CDR3 DNA reads as TGTGCCACCAGCAGAGATCCGATGGCAAGCCAGCCCCAGCATTTT. Amino acids: CATSRDPMASQPQHF.

The chain uses TRBV2 and TRBJ2-2; 7 bases are a match to TRBD1. V lost 2 bases, J lost 4 bases, and 4 bases stayed unmatched. The CDR3 spans 15 residues. Germline CDR1 is SNHLY and CDR2 is FYNNEI. The CDR3 loop is CASSEFRGTTGELFF. The DNA for the CDR3 is TGTGCCAGCAGTGAATTCAGGGGGACCACCGGGGAGCTGTTTTTT. Full variable domain (remainder filled in from reference TRBV2 and TRBJ2-2): EPEVTQTPSHQVTQMGQEVILRCVPISNHLYFYWYRQILGQKVEFLVSFYNNEISEKSEIFDDQFSVERPDGSNFTLKIRSTKLEDSAMYFCASSEFRGTTGELFFGEGSRLTVL.

There are many counts of this clonotype. This sequence joins TRBV5-3 and TRBJ1-1, with D possibly TRBD1 on 6 matching bases. TRBV5-3 is an ORF for which the function is uncertain. Trimming took off 0 bases at V and 1 base at J, with 10 bases between the two ends. The CDR3 is made up of 15 amino acids. Written as DNA, the CDR3 is TGTGCCAGAAGCTTGGCCGGGACACGGAACACTGAAGCTTTCTTT. Encoded protein: CARSLAGTRNTEAFF.

Here the CDR3 DNA reads TGTGCCAGCAGCCCCCCGGGACAAAACACCATATATTTT. Its translation is CASSPPGQNTIYF. The chain links TRBV7-9 to TRBJ1-3, with D possibly matching TRBD1 (6 bases). In germline, CDR1 is SEHNR, CDR2 FQNEAQ (reference sequence). Trimming cost V 5 bases and J 6 bases, with 11 bases left between them. The CDR3 covers 13 residues.

Ten or more counts support this clonotype. This chain connects TRBV29-1 to TRBJ1-1; tentative D call: TRBD1 (6 bases). The germline CDR1 and CDR2 sequences are SQVTM and ANQGSEA. The CDR3 loop spans 13 amino acids. With 7 bases removed from V and 4 bases from J, the gap between germline ends came to 16 bases. The CDR3 here is CSAQRGDGTEAFF. Here the CDR3 DNA reads TGCAGCGCCCAGAGGGGGGATGGCACTGAAGCTTTCTTT.

This clonotype turned up a few times. The gene calls are TRBV3-1 and TRBJ2-5; D may match TRBD1 or TRBD2 (5 bases each). V shed 4 bases and J shed 1 base, with 13 bases lying between them. Germline assignment: CDR1 LGHDT and CDR2 YNNKEL (reference sequence). The CDR3 consists of 15 residues. CDR3 loop: CASSRQPGPQETQYF. DNA for the CDR3: TGTGCCAGCAGCCGCCAACCGGGGCCCCAAGAGACCCAGTACTTC.

V and J are TRBV20-1 and TRBJ2-3, with TRBD2 identical over 8 bases. Trimming took 6 bases from V and 5 from J; bases not matched to a gene: 7. This CDR3 has 13 residues. The V gene's germline CDR1 is DFQATT and CDR2 SNEGSKA (reference sequence). As DNA, the CDR3 is TGCAGTGCCCCAGAGCGGGGGTTAGATACGCAGTATTTT. The encoded protein is CSAPERGLDTQYF.

This clonotype was recorded a few times. CDR3 sequence (DNA): TGCGCCAGCAGCTCAGCGGGGGCCCTCACAGATACGCAGTATTTT. Translation gives CASSSAGALTDTQYF. This chain uses TRBV5-1 with TRBJ2-3; 8 bases line up with TRBD2. V lost 3 bases to trimming and J lost 2 bases; unmatched junction nucleotides: 5. Germline V gene sequence: CDR1 SGHRS, CDR2 YFSETQ. The CDR3 is 15 residues long.

The V call is TRBV7-2, the J call TRBJ2-5; TRBD2 matches at 10 bases. The CDR3 sequence is 14 residues long. Germline CDR1 and CDR2: SGHTA and FQGNSA. V trimming: 5 bases; J trimming: 3 bases; junction bases outside the gene matches: 3. CDR3 residues: CASSVGLAEETQYF. CDR3 nucleotides: TGTGCCAGCAGCGTTGGACTAGCGGAAGAGACCCAGTACTTC.

This clonotype was recorded at least ten times. The chain couples TRBV29-1 to TRBJ1-1; D may be TRBD1 (6 bases). The length of the CDR3 is 13 residues. The germline V and J ends were trimmed by 6 bases and 4 bases, with 15 bases remaining between them. The germline V gene has CDR1 SQVTM and CDR2 ANQGSEA. Written as DNA, the CDR3 is TGCAGCGTGAGGGGGGGCTGGAGCACTGAAGCTTTCTTT. Translating gives CSVRGGWSTEAFF.